What follows are 10 T cell receptor beta chains derived from one specimen sequenced in a study of cytomegalovirus exposure and HLA in healthy donors (dated by TCRdb to about 2017). Preparation of the library involved the immunoSEQ multiplex PCR assay. The multiplex PCR relied on a mix of 60 forward primers for TCR Vbeta segments and 13 reverse primers for TCR Jbeta segments. TCRdb re-hosts the immuneACCESS table, in-frame sequences only. Its copies lack some clones; in the studies checked, an unresolved V gene accounts for under half of them, and the cause for the rest is not known. Across this sample there are over 80,000 clones, with 82% seen only once. The ten most abundant clones make up roughly 3.5% of the sample. Sequenced: PBMCs. The origin of the receptors is a young man in good health and CMV-seropositive.

This clone was detected only a few times. The chain employs TRBV7-8 and TRBJ2-7; TRBD1 aligns across 7 bases. CDR3 length: 14 residues. Trimming cost V 5 bases and J 0 bases; bases outside gene matches: 4. Germline assignment: CDR1 SGHVS and CDR2 FQNEAQ. CDR3 residues: CASSPRDSSYEQYF. CDR3 sequence (DNA): TGTGCCAGCAGCCCCCGGGACAGCTCCTACGAGCAGTACTTC.

The table lists this clone with a few counts. J is TRBJ1-1 and V is TRBV4-1; TRBD1 might be the D (6 bases). Germline CDR1 reads MGHRA; CDR2 reads YSYEKL. Between the trimmed V and J ends, which lost 1 base and 2 bases, there was a span of 20 bases. The CDR3 runs 18 residues. The CDR3 here is CASSQVAGEHPINTEAFF. The CDR3 DNA sequence: TGCGCCAGCAGCCAAGTCGCAGGGGAACACCCCATAAACACTGAAGCTTTCTTT.

The rearrangement uses TRBV28 and TRBJ1-5; D call uncertain. V lost 2 bases, J lost 6 bases, and 11 bases lay in between. Germline CDR1 MDHEN, CDR2 SYDVKM. The CDR3 runs 14 residues. This chain's CDR3 is CASSLEILVQPQHF. The DNA for the CDR3 is TGTGCCAGCAGTTTAGAGATTTTAGTTCAGCCCCAGCATTTT.

The chain joins TRBV11-2 to TRBJ2-1; D is possibly TRBD1 (6 bases). CDR3 length: 15 amino acids. The germline V and J ends were trimmed by 5 bases and 4 bases, with 15 bases remaining between them. CDR1 is SGHAT, CDR2 FQNNGV, per germline. The DNA for the CDR3 is TGTGCCAGCAGCGCTCACGGGACAAGGTACAATGAGCAGTTCTTC. This encodes CASSAHGTRYNEQFF.

The chain carries TRBV6-1 and TRBJ2-3; the D gene is possibly TRBD2 (6 bases). Germline V gene sequence: CDR1 MNHNS, CDR2 SASEGT. The length of the CDR3 is 15 residues. Trimming left V 8 bases short and J 4 bases short, with 19 bases between. CDR3 sequence reads: CASLPPPGVPDTQYF. The CDR3 region has the DNA TGTGCCAGCCTCCCCCCCCCGGGAGTCCCAGATACGCAGTATTTT.

The chain carries TRBV11-3 and TRBJ2-1; 8 positions agree with TRBD2. The CDR3 consists of 16 residues. After removal of 4 bases from V and 8 bases from J, the junction contained 13 bases not matched to a gene. Germline V gene sequence: CDR1 SGHNT, CDR2 YENEEA. The CDR3 DNA follows: TGTGCCAGCAGCTCCCCTGGCGGGAGGACGGGAGATGAGCAGTTCTTC. Amino acid sequence: CASSSPGGRTGDEQFF.

The rearrangement links TRBV6-5 to TRBJ2-1; 12 bases agree with TRBD1. The CDR3 spans 15 residues. Germline CDR1 and CDR2: MNHEY and SVGAGI. Trimming cost V 3 bases and J 6 bases; bases outside gene matches: 3. The CDR3 here is CASSYRDRGRNEQFF. The CDR3 DNA reads TGTGCCAGCAGTTATCGGGACAGGGGGCGCAATGAGCAGTTCTTC.

The chain couples TRBV2 to TRBJ2-7, with 12 bases aligning to TRBD1. The CDR3 is 15 amino acids. CDR1 is SNHLY and CDR2 is FYNNEI in the germline V gene. V shed 7 bases and J 4 bases; nucleotides not matched to a gene: 8. CDR3 bases: TGTGCCAGCATTATAGGGACAGGGGGCAGGTACGAGCAGTACTTC. This encodes CASIIGTGGRYEQYF.

The J gene is TRBJ1-3, the V gene TRBV6-5; D possibly corresponds to TRBD1 (5 bases). Trimming left V 8 bases short and J 2 bases short, with 16 bases between. This CDR3 contains 15 residues. The germline V gene has CDR1 MNHEY and CDR2 SVGAGI. CDR3 bases: TGTGCCAGCTCCCCCGGTGGCAGGGCTGGAAACACCATATATTTT. Its protein is CASSPGGRAGNTIYF.

The rearrangement joins TRBV18 to TRBJ2-1, with D possibly TRBD2 on 5 matching bases. The CDR3 totals 14 residues. CDR1 and CDR2 from the germline V gene are KGHSH and LQKENI. Trimming stripped 6 bases from V and 7 bases from J, with 16 bases between. CDR3 residues: CASSRMVEVNEQFF. The DNA for the CDR3 is TGTGCCAGCTCCCGCATGGTGGAGGTTAATGAGCAGTTCTTC.